Here is one TCR beta chain with its context. Per the germline V gene, CDR1 is MNHNY and CDR2 is SVGAGI (reference sequence). V lost 7 bases and J lost 2, with 19 bases in between. This CDR3 has 16 amino acids. The sample originates from a study of CD8 T cells in Susac syndrome. RNA amounts of about 0.45 to 1 ug underwent reverse transcription with random hexamers. Coverage of TCR beta CDR3 amplification by immunoSEQ multiplex PCR extended to 54 Vbeta and 13 Jbeta. TCRdb passed the immunoSEQ multiplex PCR reads through MiXCR, listing each CDR3 protein once. The sample has 90,000 to 150,000 distinct CDR3 sequences, 85% to 95% seen once.

The sequenced sample consisted of CD4+ T cells from PBMCs. The chain couples TRBV6-6 to TRBJ2-3, with D perhaps TRBD2 (6 bases). The receptor comes from a human donor with multiple sclerosis. The CDR3 sequence: CASKKRVAAHTDTQYF. CDR3 nucleotides: TGTGCCAGCAAGAAGAGGGTAGCGGCTCACACAGATACGCAGTATTTT.